This is a list of T cell receptor beta chains from one sample in a study of blood T cell repertoires in COVID-19. Some clones are missing from TCRdb's copy, which holds only in-frame ones; the method was immunoSEQ multiplex PCR. The sample lists about 200,000 clones; under 90% were seen once. Material: peripheral blood. These receptors all come from a woman at least 80 years old with COVID-19, enrolled during active disease. Both conserved end residues are part of each CDR3. A D gene is named only where the DNA matches it firmly. Where a row states a size, it is once, few, many or the class of an expanded clone; other rows omit it.

v_call	d_call	j_call	clone_size	cdr3_nt	cdr3_aa
TRBV7-2	.	TRBJ2-1	.	TGTGCCAGCAGCTTCCTCCTAAGGAGCTCCTACAATGAGCAGTTCTTC	CASSFLLRSSYNEQFF
TRBV7-9	TRBD1	TRBJ1-1	.	TGTGCCAGCAGCGCGTCGACAGGGGGCACTGAAGCTTTCTTT	CASSASTGGTEAFF
TRBV20-1	TRBD2	TRBJ2-7	.	TGCAGTGCTAGTGGGCTAGCGGGAGGCGAGCAGTACTTC	CSASGLAGGEQYF
TRBV21-1	.	TRBJ1-1	.	TGTGCCACAACAAACTCCGACAGGGTAGTGGAAGCTTTCTTT	CATTNSDRVVEAFF
TRBV21-1	.	TRBJ1-5	.	TGTGCCAGCAGCAGTCTGGACACGGACGCTTGGACCCAGCATTTT	CASSSLDTDAWTQHF
TRBV2	.	TRBJ2-1	.	TGTGCCAGCAGTCTACTTAGGGGTGAGCAGTTCTTC	CASSLLRGEQFF
TRBV6-1	TRBD1	TRBJ2-4	.	TGTGCCAGCAGTGAGAGAAGGACAGGGCCCCTCATTCAGTACTTC	CASSERRTGPLIQYF
TRBV15	TRBD1	TRBJ1-2	once	TGTGCCACCAGAGAACCCGGGACAGGGATTAACTATGGCTACACCTTC	CATREPGTGINYGYTF
TRBV18	TRBD2	TRBJ2-1	.	TGTGCCAGCTCACCGGGGGCTAGCGGGAGGAATGAGCAGTTCTTC	CASSPGASGRNEQFF
TRBV11-2	.	TRBJ1-4	.	TGTGCCAGCAGCCCCCGTCCCAGTGAAAAACTGTTTTTT	CASSPRPSEKLFF
TRBV19	TRBD1	TRBJ1-6	.	TGTGCCAGTAGTGTCTCGACAGGGGAGAATTCACCCCTCCACTTT	CASSVSTGENSPLHF
TRBV18	.	TRBJ1-1	few	TGTGCCAGCTCACTCCACATCCTCGGTACCGCCCCGCGCGGGGACACTGAAGCTTTCTTT	CASSLHILGTAPRGDTEAFF
TRBV5-6	.	TRBJ1-3	.	TGTGCCAGCAGCTTAGGCCCCCAGGGTAGTTTTGGAAACACCATATATTTT	CASSLGPQGSFGNTIYF
TRBV6-2/TRBV6-3	TRBD1	TRBJ2-3	.	TGTGCCAGCAGTTACGGGACAGTAAGCACAGATACGCAGTATTTT	CASSYGTVSTDTQYF
TRBV28	.	TRBJ1-4	.	TGTGCCAGCAGTTTTTGGGGGCGAGGAACTAATGAAAAACTGTTTTTT	CASSFWGRGTNEKLFF
TRBV10-3	.	TRBJ1-1	few	TGTGCCATCAGTGAGGGGGCGAGCCCTGAAGCTTTCTTT	CAISEGASPEAFF
TRBV7-3	.	TRBJ2-1	.	TGTGCCAGCAGCTTATTAGCGGTGACCTACAATGAGCAGTTCTTC	CASSLLAVTYNEQFF
TRBV15	TRBD1	TRBJ2-2	.	TGTGCCACCAGCAGGGACAGGGTAGGAACCGGGGAGCTGTTTTTT	CATSRDRVGTGELFF
TRBV21-1	.	TRBJ1-2	.	TGTGCCAGCAGCCCTCTGGGGGCAGGGGGCCATGGCTACACCTTC	CASSPLGAGGHGYTF
TRBV7-2	TRBD2	TRBJ2-2	.	TGTGCCAGCAGCTTAGTTGGGACTAGCGGGGGAACCGGGGAGCTGTTTTTT	CASSLVGTSGGTGELFF
TRBV3-1/TRBV3-2	TRBD2	TRBJ2-1	.	TGTGCCAGCACCCTCCCGGGACTAGGTGAGCAGTTCTTC	CASTLPGLGEQFF
TRBV5-1	TRBD1	TRBJ2-1	.	TGCGCCAGCAGCCCAGGGACAGGGTCAAATGAGCAGTTCTTC	CASSPGTGSNEQFF
TRBV29-1	.	TRBJ2-5	.	TGCAGCGTTGAAGAATGGGACTCCCAGTACTTC	CSVEEWDSQYF
TRBV5-4	TRBD2	TRBJ2-5	.	TGTGCCAGCAGCCGGGGGGGGACCCAGTACTTC	CASSRGGTQYF
TRBV4-1	TRBD2	TRBJ2-1	.	TGCGCCAGCAGCCTGGGACTAGCGGGAGACAATGAGCAGTTCTTC	CASSLGLAGDNEQFF
TRBV7-9	TRBD1	TRBJ1-4	once	TGTGCCAGCAGCTCCACAGGGGCGCGACTCAATGAAAAACTGTTTTTT	CASSSTGARLNEKLFF
TRBV2	TRBD2	TRBJ2-7	.	TGTGCCAGCAGTGAAGAGGCTAGCGGAGTATACGAGCAGTACTTC	CASSEEASGVYEQYF
TRBV4-2	.	TRBJ2-3	.	TGTGCCAGCAGCCCCCGACGGTCGTGGGGCACAGCTAGCACAGATACGCAGTATTTT	CASSPRRSWGTASTDTQYF
TRBV2	TRBD2	TRBJ2-7	.	TGTGCCAGCAGTGAGCGCCGGGGGGGCGAGCAGTACTTC	CASSERRGGEQYF
TRBV9	TRBD1	TRBJ2-5	.	TGTGCCAGCAGCCCTACCCCGGGACAGGACCAAGAGACCCAGTACTTC	CASSPTPGQDQETQYF
TRBV19	TRBD1	TRBJ2-7	.	TGTGCCAGTAGTATTGGTGACAGGGGTAACTACGAGCAGTACTTC	CASSIGDRGNYEQYF
TRBV15	.	TRBJ1-4	.	TGTGCCACCCGACTTCCGGCAACTAATGAAAAACTGTTTTTT	CATRLPATNEKLFF
TRBV3-1/TRBV3-2	TRBD2	TRBJ2-5	.	TGTGCCAGCAGCCAGCTAGCGGGGGGGGGAGAGACCCAGTACTTC	CASSQLAGGGETQYF
TRBV20-1	.	TRBJ1-1	.	TGCAGTGCCAGCGGGGGAACTGAAGCTTTCTTT	CSASGGTEAFF
TRBV11-1	TRBD1	TRBJ2-4	.	TGTGCCAGCAGCCCCAGGGGGCGCGGAAACATTCAGTACTTC	CASSPRGRGNIQYF
TRBV18	TRBD1	TRBJ1-4	.	TGTGCCAGCTCAACAGGGGGAGGAACTAATGAAAAACTGTTTTTT	CASSTGGGTNEKLFF
TRBV5-1	TRBD2	TRBJ2-3	.	TGCGCCAGCAGTACGAAGCGGGGGGGCACAGATACGCAGTATTTT	CASSTKRGGTDTQYF
TRBV10-2	TRBD2	TRBJ2-1	.	TGCGCCAGCAGTAGACTAGCGGGAGTTAATGAGCAGTTCTTC	CASSRLAGVNEQFF
TRBV19	TRBD1	TRBJ2-1	.	TGTGCCAGTAGTATGGGTAGGGGGCCCCCCGGTGAGCAGTTCTTC	CASSMGRGPPGEQFF
TRBV4-2	TRBD1	TRBJ1-1	.	TGTGCCAGCAGCCAAGATGGGGCAGGGACAGAATTGAACACTGAAGCTTTCTTT	CASSQDGAGTELNTEAFF